This TCR beta chain derives from a study of CD8+ T cells in alopecia areata. Whole-study results and caveats: The treated group had a single nonresponder, limiting CD8+ expansion-response conclusions.

Specified treatment: oral pan-JAK inhibitor, 5-10 mg twice daily. Concerning this clone itself: Its specificity is unknown.

cDNA serving as the sequencing template came from extracted, reverse transcribed RNA. Sequencing used immunoSEQ multiplex PCR; TCRdb keeps in-frame clones, though not all of them. The data contain some 120,000 clones, 61% of them singletons. Germline CDR1 and CDR2: SGHTA and FQGNSA. The CDR3 is made up of 14 amino acids. The V gene end was trimmed by 2 bases and the J gene end by 2 bases; junction bases not matched to a gene: 1. Here the sequenced sample was CD4+ T cells sorted from blood, taken at week 4, from a patient treated with tofacitinib. The rearrangement uses TRBV7-2 and TRBJ2-7, with 9 bases fitting TRBD2. The TCR sequence derives from a human donor with alopecia areata. CDR3 sequence (DNA): TGTGCCAGCAGCTTAACTAGCGGGCCCTACGAGCAGTACTTC. Translated, it gives CASSLTSGPYEQYF. Based on the CDR3 plus reference TRBV7-2 and TRBJ2-7, the full variable domain is GAGVSQSPSNKVTEKGKDVELRCDPISGHTALYWYRQSLGQGLEFLIYFQGNSAPDKSGLPSDRFSAERTGGSVSTLTIQRTQQEDSAVYLCASSLTSGPYEQYFGPGTRLTVT.